The entry that follows covers one T cell receptor beta chain sequence. This clonotype has at least ten counts. The specificity of this receptor is unknown. Per-base qualities were not stored, and no clone one base away is much larger. TCR cDNA was synthesized by 5'RACE template switching, through which a universal primer site and unique molecular identifiers were introduced. Priming for cDNA synthesis came from both the TCR alpha and TCR beta constant segments. Library amplification used two PCR steps, and the second PCR step added sample barcodes and sequencing adapters. Sequencing of libraries was done on Illumina HiSeq 2500 (2x100 bp) or NovaSeq (2x150 bp). The study's own analysis went as follows. Reads were demultiplexed and collapsed into UMI consensus sequences with MIGEC, and V(D)J alignment was performed with MiXCR. Vaccine-responding clonotypes were identified with edgeR using replicate PBMC samples, with FDR below 0.01 and a log2 fold change above 5 up to day 15 being required. Each bulk clonotype received a CD4 or CD8 identity based on whether the sequenced CD4 or CD8 repertoire contained that clonotype at higher abundance. TCRdb reprocessed the public reads (quality trimming at Q25 with fastp, clone calling with MiXCR) and kept in-frame beta chains. Rows with one shared CDR3 protein collapse into an entry with the most common genes and DNA. TCRdb's processing, not the authors' own work, is the source of the V and J calls. Within this sample are about 300,000 distinct CDR3 sequences, with around 6.8% of them counted one time only. The top ten clonotypes cover roughly a sixth of the sample.

This specimen's treatment or condition label, interpreted: live attenuated yellow fever vaccine strain. At each blood-draw timepoint, two biological replicates of bulk PBMCs were obtained. A standard Ficoll-Paque protocol was used to isolate PBMCs from peripheral blood. TriZol was used to extract RNA from bulk PBMCs, from CD4 and CD8 fractions, and from dextramer-positive and dextramer-negative fractions. The data derive from a study of T cells after yellow fever vaccination (dated by TCRdb to between 2018 and 2021). Study-wide context: The SMART-Seq v4 Ultra Low Input RNA kit was used to prepare libraries from fractions with low cell numbers. Two healthy male donors, one aged 18 to 30 and one aged 30 to 39 years, were included in the cohort. To track T-cell clones before and after primary and booster YFV17D yellow fever vaccination, bulk TCR alpha and beta repertoires were sequenced longitudinally. Bulk PBMC replicates and cell subsets were isolated from blood drawn at multiple timepoints before and after both primary and secondary immunization. Paper-wide results and their limitations: A small fraction of clonotypes appeared in both the CD4 and CD8 compartments, likely as a result of convergent recombination. Because abundant contaminating clonotypes from the bulk population could be contained in FACS-sorted repertoires, computational filtering was required. Compared with the primary T-cell response, the secondary T-cell response was weaker but faster, peaking on day 5 rather than day 15. Because only a couple of donors were included in the study, the extent to which the findings can be generalized is limited. After the booster, most of the clones that had expanded following primary vaccination were detected again (roughly 97% of CD4 and roughly 88% of CD8), which suggests that memory was broadly maintained.

Here the sequenced sample was PBMCs, taken 45 days after the first yellow fever vaccination. The TCR was taken from a man between 18 and 29 years old who received the YFV17D yellow fever vaccine.

CDR3 loop: CASSFNTGTGEQYF. At the DNA level, the sequence is TGTGCCAGCAGCTTCAATACAGGTACTGGTGAGCAGTACTTC. The chain is made from TRBV2 and TRBJ2-7, with a weak D call of TRBD1 (5 bases match). Deletion took 6 bases off V and 7 bases off J, with a span of 19 bases between the germline ends. From its cysteine to its phenylalanine, the CDR3 spans 14 amino acids. The only DNA kept is the CDR3, 42 bases in frame from the first base. In the germline V gene, CDR1 corresponds to SNHLY and CDR2 to FYNNEI. Joined to the reference TRBV2 and TRBJ2-7 proteins, this CDR3 gives the full variable domain: EPEVTQTPSHQVTQMGQEVILRCVPISNHLYFYWYRQILGQKVEFLVSFYNNEISEKSEIFDDQFSVERPDGSNFTLKIRSTKLEDSAMYFCASSFNTGTGEQYFGPGTRLTVT.